This T cell receptor (beta chain) came from a study of post-analysis software for immune sequencing data. Broader study findings: About five TRBV segments were more frequent in patients than controls; TRBV5-6, TRBV5-1 and TRBV20-1 belonged to this group. Controls' normalized Chao1 diversity significantly exceeded that of multiple sclerosis patients. Same-batch samples co-clustered strongly by F measure.

The authors incorporated unique molecular identifiers into the TCR beta cDNA libraries. TCRdb used MiXCR to reprocess the PCR reads, holding one entry per CDR3 protein. The table records about 770,000 distinct CDR3 sequences, 46% of them present only once. Trimming removed 2 bases from V and 2 bases from J; junction bases left unmatched: 1. CDR1 is MNHNY, CDR2 SVGAGI, per germline (reference sequence). This CDR3 spans 14 amino acids. Notes on this clonotype: No antigen is known for it.

The TCR was taken from a girl aged 10 to 17 with multiple sclerosis. Sequencing was done on a sample of blood. The chain joins TRBV6-6 to TRBJ2-3, with 7 bases that match TRBD2. The CDR3: CASSYTSATDTQYF. The CDR3 DNA reads as TGTGCCAGCAGTTACACTAGCGCCACAGATACGCAGTATTTT.